Below are 21 T cell receptor beta chains sequenced from a single sample in a study of shared clonotypes between healthy human individuals. Only in-frame clones appear in the TCRdb table, and some are missing; sequencing was by immunoSEQ multiplex PCR. The repertoire includes 2 million to 2.5 million clones, 85% to 95% of them detected once, and 0.13% sits in the top ten. The sample consisted of naive CD4+ T cells sorted from blood. Subset denoted: CD45RA+ positively selected. These TCRs come from a man aged 18 to 35 in good health.

About this clone: A much more abundant neighbour one base away suggests this may be a read error. The rearrangement joins TRBV19 to TRBJ1-3; D call uncertain. The CDR3 consists of 14 residues. Germline CDR1 and CDR2: LNHDA and SQIVND (reference sequence). Trimming removed 5 bases at V and 0 bases at J, with 8 bases between. The CDR3 sequence: CASSLGSSGNTIYF. CDR3 bases: TGTGCCAGTAGTTTGGGGAGCTCTGGAAACACCATATATTTT.

On this clone: Other DNA sequences in this sample translate to the same CDR3. The chain combines TRBV5-1 with TRBJ1-5; tentative D call: TRBD1 (5 bases). Germline loops: CDR1 SGHRS, CDR2 YFSETQ. This CDR3 has 13 amino acids. Trimming took off 4 bases at V and 4 bases at J, with 9 bases between the two ends. The CDR3 DNA is TGCGCCAGCAGCCTCGACAGAAATCAGCCCCAGCATTTT. This sequence encodes CASSLDRNQPQHF.

This clone came up many times. This rearrangement joins TRBV27 to TRBJ2-7; 8 positions agree with TRBD1. CDR1 and CDR2 (germline): MNHEY, SMNVEV (reference sequence). CDR3 length: 15 amino acids. The trim removed 5 bases at V and 2 bases at J, leaving 8 bases unmatched. CDR3: CASSHRGIDTYEQYF. In DNA form, the CDR3 reads TGTGCCAGCAGTCACAGGGGGATTGACACCTACGAGCAGTACTTC.

V and J are TRBV7-6 and TRBJ2-5; 7 nucleotides line up with TRBD2. CDR3 length equals 14 residues. J gave up 2 bases and V 2 bases, and 2 bases lay outside the gene matches. The V gene's germline CDR1 is SGHVS and CDR2 FNYEAQ. CDR3 in DNA: TGTGCCAGCAGCTTACTAGCGGTTCAAGAGACCCAGTACTTC. Amino acid sequence: CASSLLAVQETQYF.

The V call is TRBV6-5, the J call TRBJ2-2; TRBD2 aligns across 7 bases. The CDR3 has 12 amino acids. Germline-derived CDR1 and CDR2 are MNHEY and SVGAGI. The V segment lost 8 bases and the J segment 4 bases; nucleotides outside the gene matches: 1. CDR3 region: CASRGGTGELFF. Here the CDR3 DNA reads TGTGCCAGCCGCGGGGGCACCGGGGAGCTGTTTTTT.

The CDR3 bases are TGTGCCAGCAGCTTAGGCCTTACCCAGGGCAATCAGCCCCAGCATTTT. Its translation is CASSLGLTQGNQPQHF. V is TRBV7-8 and J is TRBJ1-5; D gene uncertain. Germline V gene data show CDR1 as SGHVS and CDR2 as FQNEAQ. The length of the CDR3 is 16 residues. The V gene lost 1 base and the J gene lost 2 bases, with 12 bases spanning the gap.

The chain carries TRBV5-1 and TRBJ2-2; TRBD1 matches 7 bases. V was pared by 5 bases and J by 5 bases, with 12 bases of the junction left unmatched. The CDR3 sequence is 16 residues long. Looked up from germline, CDR1 is SGHRS and CDR2 is YFSETQ. CDR3 nucleotides: TGCGCCAGCAGTTCCCACAGGGGTTCTAATACCGGGGAGCTGTTTTTT. This sequence encodes CASSSHRGSNTGELFF.

Remarks on this clone: This same CDR3 is encoded by further DNA sequences in the sample. The rearrangement joins TRBV9 to TRBJ1-1, with unresolved D. Trimming took off 4 bases at V and 1 base at J, with 8 bases between the two ends. The CDR3 is 13 amino acids. The germline V gene encodes CDR1 SGDLS and CDR2 YYNGEE. CDR3: CASSPGGNTEAFF. The CDR3 nucleotides are TGTGCCAGCAGCCCAGGAGGGAACACTGAAGCTTTCTTT.

J is TRBJ2-1 and V is TRBV4-1, with D tentatively TRBD2 (5 bases). V was clipped by 0 bases and J by 0 bases, with 15 bases between them. Germline assignment: CDR1 MGHRA and CDR2 YSYEKL. The CDR3 totals 18 residues. CDR3 in DNA: TGCGCCAGCAGCCAAGAGGATTTTGGAGGCATCTCCTACAATGAGCAGTTCTTC. Its protein is CASSQEDFGGISYNEQFF.

This chain connects TRBV19 to TRBJ1-5; TRBD1 might be the D (5 bases). V was trimmed by 5 bases and J by 3 bases, leaving 17 bases between them. Germline V gene lookup returns CDR1 LNHDA and CDR2 SQIVND (reference sequence). This CDR3 contains 16 residues. For the CDR3, the DNA is TGTGCCAGTAGTTTCGGCCGGGACGGTTCCAATCAGCCCCAGCATTTT. Translating gives CASSFGRDGSNQPQHF.

The chain couples TRBV11-2 to TRBJ1-6, with D unclear. Trimming stripped 4 bases from V and 0 bases from J, with 10 bases between. Germline-derived CDR1 and CDR2 are SGHAT and FQNNGV. This CDR3 region has 16 residues. CDR3 sequence (DNA): TGTGCCAGCAGCTGGTTTTCGAGCTCCTATAATTCACCCCTCCACTTT. Translated, it gives CASSWFSSSYNSPLHF. Filled out from reference TRBV11-2 and TRBJ1-6, the complete variable domain reads EAGVAQSPRYKIIEKRQSVAFWCNPISGHATLYWYQQILGQGPKLLIQFQNNGVVDDSQLPKDRFSAERLKGVDSTLKIQPAKLEDSAVYLCASSWFSSSYNSPLHFGNGTRLTVT.

This clone was recorded only once. The chain links TRBV18 to TRBJ2-7, with 8 bases matching TRBD1. The CDR3 consists of 14 residues. Germline V CDR1 and CDR2: KGHSH, LQKENI. Trimming removed 5 bases from V and 5 bases from J; junction bases left unmatched: 8. The chain's CDR3 is CASSSGQGGNEQYF. In nucleotides, the CDR3 is TGTGCCAGCTCATCCGGACAGGGCGGAAACGAGCAGTACTTC.

This clone was detected only once. V and J are TRBV28 and TRBJ2-1; 12 bases match TRBD2. V lost 3 bases, J lost 9 bases, and 12 bases stayed unmatched. This CDR3 comprises 17 residues. Germline V gives CDR1 MDHEN, CDR2 SYDVKM. CDR3 DNA sequence: TGTGCCAGCAGTTTGGCTAGCGGGGGGGCCCGGATCGGTGAGCAGTTCTTC. This codes for CASSLASGGARIGEQFF.

The chain joins TRBV5-4 to TRBJ2-7, with unresolved D. The CDR3 is 13 residues long. V shed 0 bases and J shed 5 bases, with 9 bases lying between them. Germline V lookup: CDR1 SGHNT, CDR2 YYREEE (reference sequence). CDR3 in amino acids: CASSLALRDEQYF. The CDR3 coding sequence is TGTGCCAGCAGCTTGGCCCTAAGGGACGAGCAGTACTTC.

The chain has TRBV10-2 and TRBJ2-1; D uncertain. CDR1 WSHSY and CDR2 SAAADI come from the germline V gene. The CDR3 has 15 amino acids. Trimming shortened V by 5 bases and J by 3 bases, and 14 bases separated the two germline ends. DNA for the CDR3: TGCGCCAGCAGTCCGGGTATTTTGGTCTACAATGAGCAGTTCTTC. It yields the protein CASSPGILVYNEQFF.

The V gene is TRBV6-6, the J gene TRBJ2-7; TRBD1 matches at 11 bases. After removal of 7 bases from V and 4 bases from J, the junction contained 6 bases not matched to a gene. The CDR3 spans 14 residues. The germline gives CDR1 MNHNY, CDR2 SVGAGI (reference sequence). The DNA of the CDR3 is TGTGCCAGCACGACCGGGACAGGGGGTTACGAGCAGTACTTC. Translating gives CASTTGTGGYEQYF.

The rearrangement uses TRBV4-3 and TRBJ2-2; D is possibly TRBD1 or TRBD2 (5 bases each). CDR3 length equals 15 residues. In germline, CDR1 is LGHNA, CDR2 YSLEER. V was clipped by 0 bases and J by 4 bases, with 9 bases between them. CDR3 protein: CASSQDSGTTGELFF. In nucleotides, the CDR3 is TGCGCCAGCAGCCAAGATTCAGGGACCACCGGGGAGCTGTTTTTT.

In this sample, this clone turned up many times. Additional DNA sequences in this sample encode the identical CDR3. The chain joins TRBV2 to TRBJ1-4; D gene unclear. The germline V gene has CDR1 SNHLY and CDR2 FYNNEI. V shed 1 base and J shed 0 bases, with 3 bases lying between them. The CDR3 length is 14 residues. The CDR3 region is CASSEGTTNEKLFF. In DNA form, the CDR3 reads TGTGCCAGCAGTGAAGGGACAACTAATGAAAAACTGTTTTTT.

The gene calls are TRBV28 and TRBJ1-5; 8 bases are a match to TRBD1. J gave up 6 bases and V 4 bases, and 5 bases lay outside the gene matches. Germline loops: CDR1 MDHEN, CDR2 SYDVKM. This CDR3 contains 14 residues. CDR3 in amino acids: CASSWTGLSQPQHF. The CDR3 region has the DNA TGTGCCAGCAGTTGGACAGGGCTTTCTCAGCCCCAGCATTTT.

This clone was observed a single time. The chain is built from TRBV30 and TRBJ1-6; possibly TRBD1 for D (5 bases). Per the germline V gene, CDR1 is GTSNPN and CDR2 is SVGIG (reference sequence). The CDR3 loop spans 12 amino acids. Trimming removed 8 bases at V and 7 bases at J, with 12 bases between. This CDR3 reads CAGGRLNSPLHF. CDR3 DNA sequence: TGTGCCGGGGGACGGTTGAATTCACCCCTCCACTTT.

The chain has TRBV6-5 and TRBJ1-1; weak D call: TRBD1 (6 bases). V lost 8 bases to trimming and J lost 5 bases, with 21 bases between them. CDR3 length: 15 amino acids. Germline V lookup: CDR1 MNHEY, CDR2 SVGAGI. This CDR3 reads CASRTGAGARTEAFF. Here the CDR3 DNA reads TGTGCCAGCCGGACCGGGGCAGGGGCGCGGACTGAAGCTTTCTTT.